This passage covers 16 T cell receptor delta chains from one sample sequenced in a study of gamma delta lymphoproliferative disorders and STAT genes. Sequencing used genomic DNA taken from PBMCs of patients and controls. TCRdb re-called the multiplex PCR reads via CATT. The data hold about 700 delta-chain clones, with roughly 2.9% observed a single time. The sequenced sample consisted of blood. The receptors here all came from a human donor in good health.

The sample holds many counts of this clone. A far larger clone is off by one base, so a read error is likely. Within the sample, other DNA sequences also encode this same CDR3. The gene calls are TRDV2 and TRDJ3; 8 nucleotides agree with TRDD3. Germline values: CDR1 GEAIGNYY, CDR2 EKD. CDR3 size: 18 residues. The CDR3 DNA follows: TGTGCCTGTGTCACACTGGGGGGAAGCTCCTGGGACACTCGACAGATGTTTTTC. Translating it yields CACVTLGGSSWDTRQMFF.

In regard to this clone: This likely reflects a read error, since a far larger clone is one base away. Other DNA sequences within the sample encode an identical CDR3. Written as DNA, the CDR3 is TGTGCTCTTGGGGAACTGAGGTTCCTCTACTTTGGAGTGCTGGGGGACCAGCACACCGATAAACTCATCTTT. Protein sequence: CALGELRFLYFGVLGDQHTDKLIF. The gene calls are TRDV1 and TRDJ1, with 8 bases identical to TRDD3. Unmatched junction bases numbered 27, after V lost 0 bases and J lost 0 bases. CDR1 is TSWWSYY and CDR2 is QGS in the germline V gene. The CDR3 is made up of 24 amino acids.

There are many counts of this clone. The protein TCRdb lists belongs to a much larger clone and differs from this DNA's translation at residue 13, which points to a read error; the protein shown is made from the DNA. The chain recombines TRDV2 with TRDJ3, with TRDD3 identical over 10 bases. Germline values: CDR1 GEAIGNYY, CDR2 EKD. The CDR3 is 19 amino acids. The CDR3 here is CACDTLGDKESWGTRQMFF. The CDR3 bases are TGTGCCTGTGACACTCTGGGGGATAAGGAGTCCTGGGGCACCCGACAGATGTTTTTC.

On this clone itself: The TCRdb record carries a much larger clone's protein, which differs from this DNA's translation at residue 20; a read error is the likely cause, and the protein listed here is the DNA translation. The chain employs TRDV1 and TRDJ1; 9 bases map to TRDD3. The V gene's germline CDR1 is TSWWSYY and CDR2 QGS. The CDR3 covers 24 residues. DNA for the CDR3: TGTGCTCTTGGGGAACTGAGGTTCCTCTACTTTGGAGTACTGGGGGACCAGCACACCGGTAAACTCATCTTT. Protein sequence: CALGELRFLYFGVLGDQHTGKLIF.

This clone was recorded a few times. The chain recombines TRDV1 with TRDJ1, with 11 bases fitting TRDD3. Per the germline V gene, CDR1 is TSWWSYY and CDR2 is QGS. This CDR3 is 17 amino acids long. V was pared by 4 bases and J by 10 bases, with 17 bases of the junction left unmatched. The CDR3 DNA reads TGTGCTCTTGGGGCTCGCTTGCTTATACTGGGGGATAGGGCACTCATCTTT. As protein: CALGARLLILGDRALIF.

This clone has only a few counts. A far larger clone differs by one base, so this is likely a read error. Other DNA sequences in the sample encode the same CDR3. The CDR3 spells CACVLVSFLPTDTDKLIF. The DNA of the CDR3 is TGTGCCTGTGTTCTAGTCTCCTTCTTACCCACCGACACCGATAAACTCATCTTT. The J gene is TRDJ1, the V gene TRDV2; possible D gene TRDD2, 5 bases. V was shortened by 5 bases and J by 0 bases, with 24 bases between the two germline ends. CDR1 is GEAIGNYY, CDR2 EKD, per germline. This CDR3 has 18 amino acids.

This clone was recorded a few times. A far more abundant clone sits one base away, making this likely a read error. The same CDR3 arises from other DNA sequences in this sample as well. V usage is TRDV2 and J usage is TRDJ3; 9 bases align to TRDD3. This CDR3 contains 19 residues. V lost 1 base, J lost 1 base, and 7 bases stayed unmatched. Germline CDR1 is GEAIGNYY and CDR2 is EKD. The CDR3 DNA follows: TGTGCCTGTGACACTTTGGGGGATAAGGAGTCCTGGGACACCCGACAGATGTTTTTC. Its translation is CACDTLGDKESWDTRQMFF.

This clone is labeled medium-sized. A far larger clone is off by one base, so a read error is likely. This rearrangement joins TRDV2 to TRDJ3; 10 bases align to TRDD3. Germline trimming cut 3 bases from V and 1 base from J; bases unmatched to any gene: 8. CDR1 and CDR2 (germline): GEAIGNYY, EKD. The CDR3 is 19 residues long. The DNA for the CDR3 is TGTGCCTGTGACGCTCTGGGGGATAAGGAGTCCTGGGACACCCGACAGATGTTTTTC. Protein sequence: CACDALGDKESWDTRQMFF.

This clone was observed a few times. TCRdb has a much larger clone's protein, which differs at residue 15 from the translation of this DNA, likely because of a read error; what is shown is the protein translated from the DNA. J is TRDJ1 and V is TRDV2; 9 bases agree with TRDD2. The CDR3 contains 18 residues. Germline loops: CDR1 GEAIGNYY, CDR2 EKD. The CDR3 DNA sequence: TGTGCCTGTGTTCTAGTCTCCTTCCTACCCACCGACACCGATAATCTCATCTTT. As protein: CACVLVSFLPTDTDNLIF.

The table lists this clone with a few counts. TCRdb's listed protein matches a much larger clone and diverges from this DNA's translation at residue 19, likely through a read error; the protein shown comes from the DNA. This chain joins TRDV1 and TRDJ1; TRDD3 matches at 9 bases. The CDR3 spans 24 residues. Germline lookup yields CDR1 TSWWSYY and CDR2 QGS. V dropped 0 bases and J dropped 3; count of bases not matched to a gene: 29. The CDR3 DNA sequence: TGTGCTCTTGGGGAACTGAGGTTCCTCTACTTTGGAGTACTGGGGGACCAGCACTCCGATAAACTCATCTTT. Its protein product is CALGELRFLYFGVLGDQHSDKLIF.

To note about this clone: With a far larger clone one base away, a read error is the likely cause. Additional DNA sequences in this sample encode the identical CDR3. V gene TRDV2 combines with J gene TRDJ2; 7 bases match TRDD3. The germline gives CDR1 GEAIGNYY, CDR2 EKD. The length of the CDR3 is 17 residues. After removal of 1 base from V and 3 bases from J, the junction contained 10 bases not matched to a gene. CDR3 bases: TGTGCCTGTGACACTGTGGCTCGGGATACTCTGACAGCACAACTCTTCTTT. Translation: CACDTVARDTLTAQLFF.

This clone is medium-sized (0.01 to 0.1%). A single base is all that separates this from a far larger clone, so a read error is likely. Other DNA variants within this sample encode the same CDR3. The V call is TRDV2, the J call TRDJ1; D may be TRDD3 (6 bases). Germline lookup yields CDR1 GEAIGNYY and CDR2 EKD. The length of the CDR3 is 15 residues. The DNA of the CDR3 is TGCGCCTGTGACACTGTGGGGGCCGACACCGATAAACTCATCTTT. This translates into CACDTVGADTDKLIF.

For this clone: A read error is the likely source, as a far larger clone sits one nucleotide away. The identical CDR3 is also encoded by other nucleotide sequences in the sample. The J gene is TRDJ1, the V gene TRDV2, with 9 bases that match TRDD2. CDR3 size: 18 residues. Germline loops: CDR1 GEAIGNYY, CDR2 EKD. With 5 bases clipped from V and 0 bases from J, the junction kept 15 bases outside the gene matches. CDR3 in amino acids: CACVLVSFLPTDTDKLIF. The CDR3 bases are TGTGCCTGTGTTCTAGTCTCCTTCCTACCCACTGACACCGATAAACTCATCTTT.

This clone was seen more than once but under ten times. TCRdb pairs this DNA with a much larger clone's protein that differs at residue 6, likely a read error; the protein shown was translated from the DNA. The chain uses TRDV2 and TRDJ2; no clear D gene. Germline CDR1 and CDR2: GEAIGNYY and EKD. The CDR3 is 15 residues long. V shed 3 bases and J shed 2 bases, with 12 bases lying between them. The CDR3 reads CACDAIESLTAQLFF. CDR3 in DNA: TGTGCCTGTGACGCCATTGAATCCTTGACAGCACAACTCTTCTTT.

This clone rates as medium-sized (0.01 to 0.1%). A read error likely explains why the TCRdb protein, taken from a much larger clone, differs from this DNA's translation at residue 16; the protein shown is translated from the DNA. This sequence joins TRDV2 and TRDJ3; the match to TRDD3 covers 8 bases. This CDR3 has 18 residues. CDR1 is GEAIGNYY, CDR2 EKD, per germline. CDR3 DNA: TGTGCCTGTGTCACACTGGGGGGAAGCTCCTGGGACACCCGACAGGTGTTTTTC. Translation gives CACVTLGGSSWDTRQVFF.

This clone was found many times. Given a far larger clone just one base away, this is likely a sequencing read error. The same CDR3 arises from other DNA sequences in this sample as well. This chain uses TRDV2 with TRDJ1, with 9 bases lining up with TRDD2. The CDR3 totals 18 residues. With 7 bases clipped from V and 0 bases from J, the junction kept 17 bases outside the gene matches. Looked up from germline, CDR1 is GEAIGNYY and CDR2 is EKD. CDR3 nucleotide sequence: TGTGCCTGCGTTCTAGTCTCCTTCCTACCCACCGACACCGATAAACTCATCTTT. This encodes CACVLVSFLPTDTDKLIF.